The entry below gives a single T cell receptor (beta chain) sequence along with its context. This sample stems from a study of blood T cell repertoires in COVID-19. Study-wide context: Spain, Italy and the United States supplied samples that represented acute and convalescent COVID-19. Nucleic acid was either cDNA or gDNA, and it came from T cells, B-cell-depleted T cells, or PBMCs.

This CDR3 contains 15 residues. Looked up from germline, CDR1 is MNHNY and CDR2 is SVGAGI (reference sequence). V lost 0 bases to trimming and J lost 4 bases, with 9 bases between them. Per the authors' pipeline: The authors estimated nucleated cell counts from reference gene primer amplification. Sequencing used immunoSEQ multiplex PCR; TCRdb keeps in-frame clones, though not all of them. That table supplies the V and J calls and clone size; D and trimming were determined from the DNA. The data hold roughly 66,000 clones, with roughly nine tenths observed a single time. The rearrangement uses TRBV6-6 and TRBJ1-4; the D is unclear. The specimen was peripheral blood. The receptor was isolated from a human donor in a cohort sampled during active COVID-19. As DNA, the CDR3 is TGTGCCAGCAGTTACTCGAGGCAAGATAATGAAAAACTGTTTTTT. This encodes CASSYSRQDNEKLFF.